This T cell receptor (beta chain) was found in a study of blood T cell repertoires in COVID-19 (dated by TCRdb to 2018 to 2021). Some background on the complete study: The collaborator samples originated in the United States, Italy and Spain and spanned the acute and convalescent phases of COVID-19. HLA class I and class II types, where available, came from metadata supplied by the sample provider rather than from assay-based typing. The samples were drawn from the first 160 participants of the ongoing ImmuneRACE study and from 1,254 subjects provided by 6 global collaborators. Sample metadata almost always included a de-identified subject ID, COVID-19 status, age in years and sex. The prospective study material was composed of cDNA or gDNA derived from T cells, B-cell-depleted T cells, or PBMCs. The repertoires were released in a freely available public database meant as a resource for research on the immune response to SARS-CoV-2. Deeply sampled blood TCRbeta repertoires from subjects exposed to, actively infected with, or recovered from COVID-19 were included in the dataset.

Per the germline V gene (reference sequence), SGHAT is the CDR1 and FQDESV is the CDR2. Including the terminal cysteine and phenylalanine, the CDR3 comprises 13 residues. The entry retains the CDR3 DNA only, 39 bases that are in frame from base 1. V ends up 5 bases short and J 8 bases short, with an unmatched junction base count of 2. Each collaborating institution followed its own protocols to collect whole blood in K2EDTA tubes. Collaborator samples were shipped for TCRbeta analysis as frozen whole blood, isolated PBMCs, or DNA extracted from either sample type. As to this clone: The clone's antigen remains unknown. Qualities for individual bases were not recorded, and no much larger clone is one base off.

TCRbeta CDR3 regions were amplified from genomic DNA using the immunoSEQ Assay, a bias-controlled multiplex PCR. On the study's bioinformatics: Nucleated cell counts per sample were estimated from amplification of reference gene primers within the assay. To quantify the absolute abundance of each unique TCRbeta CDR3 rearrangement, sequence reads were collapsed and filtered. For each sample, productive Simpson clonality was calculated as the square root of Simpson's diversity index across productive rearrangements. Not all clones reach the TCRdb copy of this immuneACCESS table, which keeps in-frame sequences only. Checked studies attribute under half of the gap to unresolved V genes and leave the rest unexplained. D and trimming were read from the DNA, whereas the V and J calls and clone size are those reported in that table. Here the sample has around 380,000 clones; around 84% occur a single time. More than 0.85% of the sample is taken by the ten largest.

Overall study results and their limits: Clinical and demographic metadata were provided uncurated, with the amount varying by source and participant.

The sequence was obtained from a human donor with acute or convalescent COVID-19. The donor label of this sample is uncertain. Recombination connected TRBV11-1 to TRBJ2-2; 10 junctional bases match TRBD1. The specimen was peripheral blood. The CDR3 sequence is CASSPGQGGELFF. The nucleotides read TGTGCCAGCAGCCCGGGACAGGGGGGGGAGCTGTTTTTT.